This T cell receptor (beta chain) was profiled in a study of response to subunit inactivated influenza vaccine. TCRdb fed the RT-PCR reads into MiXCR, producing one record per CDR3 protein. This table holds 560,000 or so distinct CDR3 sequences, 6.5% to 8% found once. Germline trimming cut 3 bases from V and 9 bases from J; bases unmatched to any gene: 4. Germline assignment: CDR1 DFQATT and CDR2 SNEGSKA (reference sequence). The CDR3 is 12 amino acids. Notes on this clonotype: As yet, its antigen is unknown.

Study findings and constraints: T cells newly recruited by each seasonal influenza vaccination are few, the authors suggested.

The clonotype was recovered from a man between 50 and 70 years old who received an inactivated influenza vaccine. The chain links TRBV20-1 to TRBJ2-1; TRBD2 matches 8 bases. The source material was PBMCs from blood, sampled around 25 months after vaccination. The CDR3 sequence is CSASGGAREQFF. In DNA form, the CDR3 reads TGCAGTGCTAGCGGGGGGGCCCGTGAGCAGTTCTTC.